These T cell receptor beta chains were read from a single sample in a study of blood T cell repertoires in COVID-19. Sequencing was performed with immunoSEQ multiplex PCR; in TCRdb, only in-frame clones are kept and a portion is missing. The sample holds hundreds of thousands of clones, 83% seen once. The source material was peripheral blood. These receptors came from a middle-aged woman with active or convalescent COVID-19. The CDR3 runs from the conserved cysteine through the conserved F or W.

v_call cdr3_aa
TRBV2 CASSKAGGGNQPQHF
TRBV7-9 CASSPSGQGNNQPQHF
TRBV5-5 CASSLRTSGFSYNEQFF
TRBV27 CASSRSGTGGDQPQHF
TRBV21-1 CASRVGTGTGGPNFNQPQHF
TRBV4-3 CASSQDWGKNQPQHF
TRBV27 CASSRQGASYGYTF
TRBV10-3 CAISESDRDYGYTF
TRBV19 CASSMRMELNTEAFF
TRBV7-8 CASSLAGTNYEQYF
TRBV7-9 CASSLGGTGLYF
TRBV9 CASSVGQEYYEQYF
TRBV12-3/TRBV12-4 CASSFDRAYEQYF
TRBV27 CASSLREAQYF
TRBV11-3 CASSLARVAETQYF
TRBV5-4 CASSFGPSGGYEQYF
TRBV10-3 CAIKGDRGDYGYTF
TRBV28 CASSSGGTSSYNEQFF
TRBV11-3 CASSWGQGYEQFF
TRBV5-6 CASSGSGTNLGYTF
TRBV2 CASTRGGTGAYEQYF
TRBV11-2 CASSNRGFYEQYF
TRBV7-2 CASSPDRGNTIYF
TRBV5-1 CASSLVSTGVVWTEAFF
TRBV5-4 CASSSGGSSYNEQFF
TRBV7-9 CASSSTDGGGYTF
TRBV7-8 CASSRNRVGSQPQHF
TRBV11-2 CASSLAGSSSEAFF
TRBV6-2/TRBV6-3 CASSAHQGAYEQYF
TRBV27 CASSLSIASGGVSGNTIYF
TRBV7-6 CASSPRLREGISTEAFF
TRBV2 CASESGGALISGELFF
TRBV21-1 CASSPQRRDEFHSNQPQHF
TRBV9 CASSVAGLAAQFTGELFF
TRBV28 CASTLGGQSGGHTEAFF
TRBV9 CASSAQPFGSAYNSPLHF
TRBV19 CASSTSGQSEKLFF
TRBV3-1/TRBV3-2 CASSQDWGGVYTEAFF
TRBV7-2 CASSLSTGTEFQPQHF
TRBV3-1/TRBV3-2 CASSLISGRLYNEQFF
TRBV11-3 CASSAHRTGNTIYF
TRBV5-4 CASSLGGTGRINGYTF
TRBV11-2 CASSSDRGLEQYF
TRBV2 CAGLGQGDTEAFF
TRBV5-1 CASSLEPQGAVETQYF
TRBV9 CASSPGGGQGSQPQHF
TRBV27 CASSPGTGLGQPQHF
TRBV5-1 CASSPGTASRNIQYF
TRBV27 CASRRTGTGSYEQYF
TRBV5-1 CASSLGGELFSNEQFF
TRBV7-9 CASSPGQRQEKLFF
TRBV19 CASSIRQGGSPLHF
TRBV6-5 CASSYQGATTEAFF